This T cell receptor (beta chain) was documented in a study of early T cells in non-severe SARS-CoV-2 infection (dated by TCRdb to the early 2020s). With respect to the entire study: Because TCR sequencing relied on bulk RNA taken from unsorted whole blood, pairing of alpha and beta chains was not possible. General findings and caveats noted by the study authors: Matching against VDJdb was skewed toward anti-spike CD8 responses, likely underestimated virus-specific expansions, and missed private and CD4 specificities.

This was a case-control study nested in a cohort of healthcare workers in London, UK, who had nasopharyngeal swab PCR tests and blood samples taken every week. Between 23 and 31 March 2020, the week of the UK lockdown, healthcare workers were enrolled and then followed up weekly for as long as 16 weeks. There are many counts of this clonotype. Its recognized antigen is unknown. No base quality information exists; no much larger clone differs at one position. Trimming costs V 5 bases and J 3 bases, and their ends lie 11 bases apart. Looking up the germline V gene (reference sequence) yields CDR1 SGHNT and CDR2 YYREEE. Including the terminal cysteine and phenylalanine, the CDR3 comprises 13 residues. The kept DNA is CDR3 alone, 39 bases in frame from the first base. The library was produced with 5' RACE. Sequencing relied on a NextSeq 500. In the TCR library protocol, unique molecular identifiers were attached to individual cDNA molecules to correct for PCR bias and sequencing error. TCR alpha and beta chains were both sequenced, and the abundances of alpha and beta sequences in each sample were closely correlated with each other. Concerning the study's data processing: Decombinator V4 was used to annotate TCR sequences for V gene, J gene and CDR3. TCRs were defined as expanded if a significant change between any two time points was detected under a Poisson model with p below 0.0001. TCR abundances were normalised to the total number of TCRs sequenced in each sample and reported as counts per million. MAIT TCRs were defined by TRAV1-2 paired with TRAJ12, TRAJ20 or TRAJ33, and iNKT TCRs by TRAV10 paired with TRAJ18. VDJdb, accessed on 1 November 2021, was searched for TCRs annotated for CMV, EBV and SARS-CoV-2, and TCRs annotated for more than one antigen were excluded. TCRdb trimmed the raw reads at Q25, called clones with MiXCR and kept productive beta chains. Records with the same CDR3 protein are collapsed into one entry carrying the most frequent genes and DNA. These V and J calls are TCRdb output, not the study's own analysis. This sample holds roughly 20,000 distinct CDR3 sequences; approximately 3.8% were observed only once. The ten largest clones add up to around 5.5% of the sample.

Sequencing was performed on whole blood. The source is an adult who was a healthcare worker with PCR-confirmed SARS-CoV-2 infection or an uninfected control (not recorded which). The chain uses TRBV5-4 and TRBJ1-1; no D gene can be assigned with confidence. CDR3 region: CASSSVSYTEAFF. The sequenced DNA: TGTGCCAGCAGTTCGGTCAGCTACACTGAAGCTTTCTTT.